The rows below give T cell receptor beta chains drawn from one sample of a study of blood T cell repertoires in COVID-19. Libraries were prepared by immunoSEQ multiplex PCR; TCRdb keeps only in-frame clonotypes and omits some of them. The sample lists around 170,000 clones; 85% to 90% were seen once. Sample: peripheral blood. These receptors were obtained from a man in his fifties with active or convalescent COVID-19. Each CDR3 is given with its conserved first and last residue. The order of the fields is clone size, D gene, J gene, V gene, CDR3 protein, CDR3 DNA. D genes are given only for firm matches. Expanded clones get a size class; other rows say once, few or many, or leave the size out.

clone size: -
D gene: -
J gene: TRBJ2-3
V gene: TRBV24-1
CDR3 protein: CATSDFGREGVGTDTQYF
CDR3 DNA: TGTGCCACCAGTGATTTTGGTCGAGAGGGAGTTGGCACAGATACGCAGTATTTT

clone size: -
D gene: -
J gene: TRBJ2-5
V gene: TRBV7-3
CDR3 protein: CASSSGPGSGETQYF
CDR3 DNA: TGTGCCAGCAGTTCCGGGCCGGGGAGTGGTGAGACCCAGTACTTC

clone size: -
D gene: TRBD1
J gene: TRBJ1-5
V gene: TRBV19
CDR3 protein: CASRQGARGNQPQHF
CDR3 DNA: TGTGCCAGTAGACAGGGGGCACGAGGCAATCAGCCCCAGCATTTT

clone size: -
D gene: -
J gene: TRBJ1-5
V gene: TRBV2
CDR3 protein: CASSVGGPQHF
CDR3 DNA: TGTGCCAGCAGCGTGGGGGGACCCCAGCATTTT

clone size: -
D gene: TRBD1
J gene: TRBJ2-7
V gene: TRBV5-1
CDR3 protein: CASSSGTGGYEQYF
CDR3 DNA: TGCGCCAGCAGCTCCGGGACAGGGGGATACGAGCAGTACTTC

clone size: -
D gene: TRBD1
J gene: TRBJ2-7
V gene: TRBV19
CDR3 protein: CASSMRDRPLWQYF
CDR3 DNA: TGTGCCAGTAGTATGCGGGACAGGCCCCTATGGCAGTACTTC

clone size: -
D gene: -
J gene: TRBJ2-2
V gene: TRBV7-9
CDR3 protein: CASSLEGTGELFF
CDR3 DNA: TGTGCCAGCAGCCTGGAGGGGACCGGGGAGCTGTTTTTT

clone size: -
D gene: TRBD1
J gene: TRBJ1-1
V gene: TRBV11-3
CDR3 protein: CASSSNRGPDTEAFF
CDR3 DNA: TGTGCCAGCAGCAGTAACAGGGGCCCGGACACTGAAGCTTTCTTT

clone size: few
D gene: -
J gene: TRBJ2-7
V gene: TRBV6-6
CDR3 protein: CASSYGRGATYEQYF
CDR3 DNA: TGTGCCAGCAGTTACGGGAGGGGGGCCACCTACGAGCAGTACTTC

clone size: -
D gene: -
J gene: TRBJ2-4
V gene: TRBV5-1
CDR3 protein: CASTQSGGGTKNIQYF
CDR3 DNA: TGCGCCAGCACCCAGTCGGGTGGAGGAACCAAAAACATTCAGTACTTC

clone size: -
D gene: -
J gene: TRBJ2-3
V gene: TRBV5-6
CDR3 protein: CASSFYRSSTDTQYF
CDR3 DNA: TGTGCCAGCAGCTTTTATCGGTCTAGCACAGATACGCAGTATTTT

clone size: -
D gene: -
J gene: TRBJ2-3
V gene: TRBV28
CDR3 protein: CASSYRDIHTQYF
CDR3 DNA: TGTGCCAGCAGTTACCGGGACATCCATACGCAGTATTTT

clone size: -
D gene: -
J gene: TRBJ2-7
V gene: TRBV12-1
CDR3 protein: CASSFATSGGRYEQYF
CDR3 DNA: TGTGCCAGCAGCTTTGCGACTAGCGGGGGGCGGTACGAGCAGTACTTC

clone size: -
D gene: TRBD2
J gene: TRBJ2-3
V gene: TRBV5-3
CDR3 protein: CARSFYSWLAGGQTDTQYF
CDR3 DNA: TGTGCCAGAAGCTTCTATTCGTGGCTAGCGGGGGGCCAAACAGATACGCAGTATTTT

clone size: once
D gene: -
J gene: TRBJ1-1
V gene: TRBV4-3
CDR3 protein: CASSQTPGFEAFF
CDR3 DNA: TGCGCCAGCAGCCAGACTCCCGGGTTTGAAGCTTTCTTT

clone size: -
D gene: -
J gene: TRBJ1-1
V gene: TRBV30
CDR3 protein: CAWSGQVNTEAFF
CDR3 DNA: TGTGCCTGGAGCGGTCAGGTAAACACTGAAGCTTTCTTT

clone size: -
D gene: -
J gene: TRBJ1-1
V gene: TRBV6-5
CDR3 protein: CASSYETEAFF
CDR3 DNA: TGTGCCAGCAGTTACGAGACAGAGGCTTTCTTT

clone size: -
D gene: TRBD2
J gene: TRBJ2-3
V gene: TRBV24-1
CDR3 protein: CATSDLAGAERDTQYF
CDR3 DNA: TGTGCCACCAGTGATCTAGCGGGGGCTGAGAGAGATACGCAGTATTTT

clone size: -
D gene: -
J gene: TRBJ1-5
V gene: TRBV4-2
CDR3 protein: CASSQDVSGGWSNQPQHF
CDR3 DNA: TGTGCCAGCAGCCAAGATGTATCGGGGGGCTGGAGCAATCAGCCCCAGCATTTT

clone size: -
D gene: -
J gene: TRBJ1-4
V gene: TRBV3-1/TRBV3-2
CDR3 protein: CASSPGWVGEKLFF
CDR3 DNA: TGTGCCAGCAGCCCCGGGTGGGTTGGTGAAAAACTGTTTTTT

clone size: -
D gene: -
J gene: TRBJ1-5
V gene: TRBV6-5
CDR3 protein: CASSYSGGSNQPQHF
CDR3 DNA: TGTGCCAGCAGTTACTCGGGCGGGTCCAATCAGCCCCAGCATTTT

clone size: -
D gene: -
J gene: TRBJ1-2
V gene: TRBV6-5
CDR3 protein: CASSYDLYGRGNGYTF
CDR3 DNA: TGTGCCAGCAGTTACGACCTGTATGGCAGGGGAAATGGCTACACCTTC

clone size: -
D gene: -
J gene: TRBJ2-1
V gene: TRBV6-5
CDR3 protein: CASSYSRVYNEQFF
CDR3 DNA: TGTGCCAGCAGTTACTCGCGGGTTTACAATGAGCAGTTCTTC

clone size: -
D gene: -
J gene: TRBJ1-2
V gene: TRBV4-3
CDR3 protein: CASSQFDRGVGGGYTF
CDR3 DNA: TGCGCCAGCAGCCAATTTGATCGGGGTGTCGGGGGTGGCTACACCTTC

clone size: -
D gene: -
J gene: TRBJ2-1
V gene: TRBV19
CDR3 protein: CASTSLSGGTSYNEQFF
CDR3 DNA: TGTGCCAGTACCTCCCTCAGCGGCGGGACTTCCTACAATGAGCAGTTCTTC

clone size: -
D gene: -
J gene: TRBJ1-1
V gene: TRBV6-6
CDR3 protein: CASNPRGGMNTEAFF
CDR3 DNA: TGTGCCAGCAACCCTAGGGGGGGGATGAACACTGAAGCTTTCTTT

clone size: -
D gene: -
J gene: TRBJ1-2
V gene: TRBV2
CDR3 protein: CASSGDINYGYTF
CDR3 DNA: TGTGCCAGCAGCGGGGACATTAACTATGGCTACACCTTC

clone size: -
D gene: TRBD1
J gene: TRBJ2-1
V gene: TRBV4-3
CDR3 protein: CASSQDDRAVYNEQFF
CDR3 DNA: TGCGCCAGCAGCCAAGACGACAGGGCCGTATACAATGAGCAGTTCTTC

clone size: few
D gene: -
J gene: TRBJ2-1
V gene: TRBV10-1
CDR3 protein: CASLFQGLNYNEQFF
CDR3 DNA: TGCGCCAGCCTATTTCAGGGACTCAACTACAATGAGCAGTTCTTC

clone size: -
D gene: TRBD2
J gene: TRBJ2-1
V gene: TRBV14
CDR3 protein: CASSPGSGTRSYNEQFF
CDR3 DNA: TGTGCCAGCAGCCCGGGTAGCGGGACACGCTCCTACAATGAGCAGTTCTTC

clone size: -
D gene: TRBD2
J gene: TRBJ2-7
V gene: TRBV7-8
CDR3 protein: CASTGLAVNEQYF
CDR3 DNA: TGTGCCAGCACGGGACTAGCGGTGAACGAGCAGTACTTC

clone size: -
D gene: TRBD1
J gene: TRBJ1-5
V gene: TRBV24-1
CDR3 protein: CATRGNRGVIQPQHF
CDR3 DNA: TGTGCCACCAGAGGGAACAGGGGAGTTATTCAGCCCCAGCATTTT

clone size: -
D gene: TRBD2
J gene: TRBJ2-3
V gene: TRBV5-1
CDR3 protein: CASSLVGSGATDTQYF
CDR3 DNA: TGCGCCAGCAGCTTGGTGGGTAGCGGGGCCACAGATACGCAGTATTTT

clone size: -
D gene: -
J gene: TRBJ1-5
V gene: TRBV21-1
CDR3 protein: CASSKDPDRGSNQPQHF
CDR3 DNA: TGTGCCAGCAGCAAAGATCCCGACAGGGGTAGCAATCAGCCCCAGCATTTT

clone size: once
D gene: -
J gene: TRBJ1-1
V gene: TRBV19
CDR3 protein: CASSGRENTEAFF
CDR3 DNA: TGTGCCAGTAGTGGCAGGGAGAACACTGAAGCTTTCTTT

clone size: once
D gene: -
J gene: TRBJ2-3
V gene: TRBV7-9
CDR3 protein: CASSYRGRGMDTQYF
CDR3 DNA: TGTGCCAGCAGCTACCGAGGACGGGGAATGGATACGCAGTATTTT

clone size: -
D gene: -
J gene: TRBJ2-5
V gene: TRBV5-1
CDR3 protein: CASSPGQREETQYF
CDR3 DNA: TGCGCCAGCAGTCCAGGCCAGAGAGAAGAGACCCAGTACTTC

clone size: -
D gene: -
J gene: TRBJ1-6
V gene: TRBV4-3
CDR3 protein: CASSQDGRDSPLHF
CDR3 DNA: TGCGCCAGCAGCCAAGACGGGAGGGATTCACCCCTCCACTTT

clone size: -
D gene: TRBD2
J gene: TRBJ2-1
V gene: TRBV24-1
CDR3 protein: CATSDLTSGAWNEQFF
CDR3 DNA: TGTGCCACCAGTGACCTGACTAGCGGGGCTTGGAATGAGCAGTTCTTC

clone size: once
D gene: -
J gene: TRBJ1-4
V gene: TRBV5-5
CDR3 protein: CASSKITGLFEKLFF
CDR3 DNA: TGTGCCAGCAGCAAGATTACAGGGCTGTTTGAAAAACTGTTTTTT